This TCR beta chain was documented in a study of identical twins. Study observations and caveats: Beta out-of-frame twin sharing showed a weaker excess. Researchers caution that invariant MAIT and iNKT cells could partly confound zero-insertion analyses. Memory repertoires lacked the insertion deficit that abundant cord blood beta clonotypes showed.

The germline V gene has CDR1 KGHDR and CDR2 SFDVKD. V lost 5 bases, J lost 3 bases, and 11 bases stayed unmatched. This CDR3 contains 17 residues. This clonotype was observed many times. Its specificity is not known. The authors used template switching to add a universal primer site and gave cDNA unique molecular identifiers. TCRdb recomputed calls from the 5' RACE reads with MiXCR, one row per CDR3 protein. Of roughly 710,000 distinct CDR3 sequences in the sample, 5.5% to 6.5% were seen once. This TCR was recovered from a man aged 18 to 29 in good health. Sequences were obtained from naive T cells sorted from blood. The V call is TRBV24-1, the J call TRBJ1-5, with 8 nucleotides matching TRBD1. The CDR3 reads CATSAPRSGGNNQPQHF. The CDR3 DNA reads TGTGCCACCAGTGCCCCTAGGTCAGGGGGCAACAATCAGCCCCAGCATTTT.